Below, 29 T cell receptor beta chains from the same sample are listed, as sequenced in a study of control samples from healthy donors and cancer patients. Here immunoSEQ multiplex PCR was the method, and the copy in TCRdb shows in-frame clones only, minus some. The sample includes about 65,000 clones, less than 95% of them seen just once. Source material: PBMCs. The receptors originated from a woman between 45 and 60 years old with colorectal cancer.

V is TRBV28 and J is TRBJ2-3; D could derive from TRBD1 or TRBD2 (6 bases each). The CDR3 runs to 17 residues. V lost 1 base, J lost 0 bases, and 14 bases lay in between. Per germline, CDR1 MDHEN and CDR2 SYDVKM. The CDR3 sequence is CASSLYGRGPSTDTQYF. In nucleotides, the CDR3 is TGTGCCAGCAGTTTATACGGTCGGGGGCCTAGCACAGATACGCAGTATTTT. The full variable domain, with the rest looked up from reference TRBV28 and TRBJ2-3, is DVKVTQSSRYLVKRTGEKVFLECVQDMDHENMFWYRQDPGLGLRLIYFSYDVKMKEKGDIPEGYSVSREKKERFSLILESASTNQTSMYLCASSLYGRGPSTDTQYFGPGTRLTVL.

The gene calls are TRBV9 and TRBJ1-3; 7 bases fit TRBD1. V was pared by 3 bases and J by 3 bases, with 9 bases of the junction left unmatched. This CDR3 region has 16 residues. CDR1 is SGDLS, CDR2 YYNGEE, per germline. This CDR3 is CASSGGRTGSGNTIYF. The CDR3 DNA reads TGTGCCAGCAGCGGGGGCAGGACAGGCAGTGGAAACACCATATATTTT.

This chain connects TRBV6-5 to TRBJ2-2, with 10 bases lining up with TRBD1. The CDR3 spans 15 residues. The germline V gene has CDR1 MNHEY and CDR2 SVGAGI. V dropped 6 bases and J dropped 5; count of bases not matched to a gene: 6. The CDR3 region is CASSRDRGRTGELFF. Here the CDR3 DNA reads TGTGCCAGCAGCAGGGACAGGGGAAGAACCGGGGAGCTGTTTTTT.

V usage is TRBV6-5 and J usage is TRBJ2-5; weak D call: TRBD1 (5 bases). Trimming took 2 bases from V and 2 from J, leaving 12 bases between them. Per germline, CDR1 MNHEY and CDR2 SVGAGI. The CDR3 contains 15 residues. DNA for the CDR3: TGTGCCAGCAGTTACACCCCGACAGATCAAGAGACCCAGTACTTC. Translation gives CASSYTPTDQETQYF.

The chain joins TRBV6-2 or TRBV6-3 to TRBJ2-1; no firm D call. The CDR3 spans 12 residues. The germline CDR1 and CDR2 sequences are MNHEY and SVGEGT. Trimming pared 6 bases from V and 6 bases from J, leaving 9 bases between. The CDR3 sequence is CASSQGSNEQFF. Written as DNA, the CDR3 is TGTGCCAGCAGCCAAGGGTCCAATGAGCAGTTCTTC.

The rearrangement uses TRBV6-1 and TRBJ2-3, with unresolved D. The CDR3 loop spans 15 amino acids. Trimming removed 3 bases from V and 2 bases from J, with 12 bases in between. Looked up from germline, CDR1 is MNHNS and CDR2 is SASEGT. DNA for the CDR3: TGTGCCAGCAGTGAGTTTGGCCCGAACACAGATACGCAGTATTTT. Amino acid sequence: CASSEFGPNTDTQYF.

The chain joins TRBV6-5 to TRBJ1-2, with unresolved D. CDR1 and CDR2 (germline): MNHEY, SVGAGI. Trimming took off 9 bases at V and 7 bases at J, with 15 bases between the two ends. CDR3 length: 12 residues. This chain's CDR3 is CASQFYKAGYTF. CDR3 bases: TGTGCCAGTCAGTTCTACAAGGCTGGCTACACCTTC.

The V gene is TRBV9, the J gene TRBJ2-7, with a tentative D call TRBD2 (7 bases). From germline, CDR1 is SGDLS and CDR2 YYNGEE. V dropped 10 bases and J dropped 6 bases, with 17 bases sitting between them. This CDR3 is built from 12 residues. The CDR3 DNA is TGTGCCCGGGGGGCAGCTTGGGCCGAGCAGTACTTC. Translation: CARGAAWAEQYF.

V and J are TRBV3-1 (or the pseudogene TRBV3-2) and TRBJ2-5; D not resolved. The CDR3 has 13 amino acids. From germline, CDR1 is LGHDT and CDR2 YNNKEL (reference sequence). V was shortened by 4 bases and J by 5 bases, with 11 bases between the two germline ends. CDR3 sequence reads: CASSLGSRETQYF. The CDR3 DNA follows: TGTGCCAGCAGCCTCGGTAGTCGGGAGACCCAGTACTTC.

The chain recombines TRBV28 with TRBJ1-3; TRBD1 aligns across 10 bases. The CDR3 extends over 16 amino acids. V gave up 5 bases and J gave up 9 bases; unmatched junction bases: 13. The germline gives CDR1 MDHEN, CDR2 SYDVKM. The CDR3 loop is CASSPHPTGGFSTIYF. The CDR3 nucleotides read TGTGCCAGCAGTCCCCATCCGACAGGGGGCTTTAGCACCATATATTTT.

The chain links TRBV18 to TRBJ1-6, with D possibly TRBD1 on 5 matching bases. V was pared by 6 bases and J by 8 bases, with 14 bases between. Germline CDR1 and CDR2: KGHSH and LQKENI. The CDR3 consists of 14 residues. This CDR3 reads CASSSRGGDSPLHF. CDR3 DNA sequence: TGTGCCAGCTCCAGCCGCGGGGGGGATTCACCCCTCCACTTT.

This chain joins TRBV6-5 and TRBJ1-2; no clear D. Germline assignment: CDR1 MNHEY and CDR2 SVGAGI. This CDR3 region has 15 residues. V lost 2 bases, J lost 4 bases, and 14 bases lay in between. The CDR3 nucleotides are TGTGCCAGCAGTTACCACGGCAACACCCGCTATGGCTACACCTTC. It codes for CASSYHGNTRYGYTF.

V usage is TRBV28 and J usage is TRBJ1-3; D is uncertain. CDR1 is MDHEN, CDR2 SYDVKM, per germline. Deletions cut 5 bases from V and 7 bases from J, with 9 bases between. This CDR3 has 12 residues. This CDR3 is CASSVTVNTIYF. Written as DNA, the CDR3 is TGTGCCAGCAGTGTTACAGTGAACACCATATATTTT.

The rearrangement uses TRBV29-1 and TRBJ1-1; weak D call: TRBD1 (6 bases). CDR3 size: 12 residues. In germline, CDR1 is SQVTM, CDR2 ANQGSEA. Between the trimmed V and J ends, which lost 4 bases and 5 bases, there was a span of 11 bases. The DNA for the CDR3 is TGCAGCGTTGTCCAGGGGTTTACTGAAGCTTTCTTT. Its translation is CSVVQGFTEAFF.

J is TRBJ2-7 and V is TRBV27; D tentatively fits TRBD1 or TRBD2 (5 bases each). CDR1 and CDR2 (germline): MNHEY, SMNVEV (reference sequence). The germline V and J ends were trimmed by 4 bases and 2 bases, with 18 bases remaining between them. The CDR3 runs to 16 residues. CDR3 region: CASSSPMGPSPYEQYF. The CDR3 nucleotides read TGTGCCAGCAGTTCCCCCATGGGACCGTCACCCTACGAGCAGTACTTC.

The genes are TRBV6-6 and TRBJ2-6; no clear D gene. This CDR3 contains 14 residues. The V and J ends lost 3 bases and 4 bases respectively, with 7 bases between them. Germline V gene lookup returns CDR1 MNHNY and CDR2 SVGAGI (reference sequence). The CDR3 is CASSYEAGANVLTF. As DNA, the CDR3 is TGTGCCAGCAGTTATGAGGCCGGGGCCAACGTCCTGACTTTC.

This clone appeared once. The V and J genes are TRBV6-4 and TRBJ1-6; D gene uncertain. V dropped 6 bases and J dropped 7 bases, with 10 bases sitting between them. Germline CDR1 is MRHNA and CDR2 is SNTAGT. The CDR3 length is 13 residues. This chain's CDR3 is CASSKEGNSPLHF. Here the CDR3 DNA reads TGTGCCAGCAGCAAAGAGGGAAATTCACCCCTCCACTTT.

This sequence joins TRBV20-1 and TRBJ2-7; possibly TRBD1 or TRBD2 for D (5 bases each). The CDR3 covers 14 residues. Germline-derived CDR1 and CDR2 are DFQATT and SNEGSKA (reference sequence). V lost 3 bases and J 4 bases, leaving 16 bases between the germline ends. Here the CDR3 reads CSASTGAREYEQYF. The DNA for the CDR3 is TGCAGTGCTAGTACTGGGGCCCGGGAATACGAGCAGTACTTC.

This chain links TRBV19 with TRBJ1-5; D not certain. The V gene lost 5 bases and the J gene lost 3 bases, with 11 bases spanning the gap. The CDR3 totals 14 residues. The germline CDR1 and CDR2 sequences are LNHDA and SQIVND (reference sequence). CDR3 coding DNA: TGTGCCAGTAGTGGGAGGGTTTCCAATCAGCCCCAGCATTTT. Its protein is CASSGRVSNQPQHF.

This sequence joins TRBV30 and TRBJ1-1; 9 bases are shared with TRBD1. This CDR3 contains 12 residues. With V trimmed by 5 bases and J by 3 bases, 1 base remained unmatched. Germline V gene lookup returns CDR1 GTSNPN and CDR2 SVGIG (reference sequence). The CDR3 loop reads CAWGDRDTEAFF. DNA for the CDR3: TGTGCCTGGGGGGACAGGGACACTGAAGCTTTCTTT.

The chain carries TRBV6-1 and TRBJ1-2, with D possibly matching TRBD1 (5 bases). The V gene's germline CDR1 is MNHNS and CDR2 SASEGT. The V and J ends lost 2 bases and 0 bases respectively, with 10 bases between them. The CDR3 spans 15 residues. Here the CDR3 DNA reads TGTGCCAGCAGTGAACAGGGCCTAGCTAACTATGGCTACACCTTC. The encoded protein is CASSEQGLANYGYTF.

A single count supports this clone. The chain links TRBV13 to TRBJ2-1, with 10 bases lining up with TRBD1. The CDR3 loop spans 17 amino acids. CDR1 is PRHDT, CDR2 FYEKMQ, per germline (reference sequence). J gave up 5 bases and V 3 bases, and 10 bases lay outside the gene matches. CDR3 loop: CASSLTGGSWLDNEQFF. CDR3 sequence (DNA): TGTGCCAGCAGCTTGACAGGGGGCTCTTGGCTCGACAATGAGCAGTTCTTC.

The CDR3 sequence is CASSYEMTGAVQYF. CDR3 nucleotides: TGTGCCAGCAGTTATGAGATGACAGGGGCGGTGCAGTACTTC. This chain joins TRBV6-5 and TRBJ2-7; 8 nucleotides match TRBD1. J was trimmed by 9 bases and V by 3 bases; bases with no gene match: 10. The CDR3 consists of 14 residues. CDR1 and CDR2 (germline): MNHEY, SVGAGI.

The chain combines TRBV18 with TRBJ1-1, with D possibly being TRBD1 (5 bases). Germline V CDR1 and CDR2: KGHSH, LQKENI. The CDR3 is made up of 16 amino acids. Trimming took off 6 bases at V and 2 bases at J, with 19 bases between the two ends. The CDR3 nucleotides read TGTGCCAGCTCGCCTCGGAGTGCGGGGGGAAACACTGAAGCTTTCTTT. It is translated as CASSPRSAGGNTEAFF. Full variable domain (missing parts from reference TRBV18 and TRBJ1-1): NAGVMQNPRHLVRRRGQEARLRCSPMKGHSHVYWYRQLPEEGLKFMVYLQKENIIDESGMPKERFSAEFPKEGPSILRIQQVVRGDSAAYFCASSPRSAGGNTEAFFGQGTRLTVV.

CDR3 amino acids: CASSILEGTLGDYGYTF. The CDR3, as DNA: TGTGCCAGTAGTATATTGGAGGGGACTCTGGGGGACTATGGCTACACCTTC. This sequence joins TRBV19 and TRBJ1-2, with D perhaps matching TRBD1 (5 bases). The length of the CDR3 is 17 residues. V lost 2 bases and J 3 bases, leaving 19 bases between the germline ends. Germline CDR1 is LNHDA and CDR2 is SQIVND (reference sequence). Drawing the rest from reference TRBV19 and TRBJ1-2, the complete variable domain is DGGITQSPKYLFRKEGQNVTLSCEQNLNHDAMYWYRQDPGQGLRLIYYSQIVNDFQKGDIAEGYSVSREKKESFPLTVTSAQKNPTAFYLCASSILEGTLGDYGYTFGSGTRLTVV.

The CDR3 DNA follows: TGTGCCTGGAGTAAGGACAACGAGAAACAGCCCCAGCATTTT. Protein sequence: CAWSKDNEKQPQHF. J is TRBJ1-5 and V is TRBV30; weak D call: TRBD1 (5 bases). This CDR3 region has 14 residues. Trimming removed 2 bases at V and 7 bases at J, with 15 bases between. Germline V gene sequence: CDR1 GTSNPN, CDR2 SVGIG (reference sequence).

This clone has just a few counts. CDR3 residues: CASSGGVQPQHF. The CDR3 DNA is TGCGCCAGCAGTGGAGGGGTCCAGCCCCAGCATTTT. This sequence joins TRBV10-2 and TRBJ1-5, with D tentatively TRBD1 (5 bases). V lost 4 bases to trimming and J lost 7 bases, with 8 bases between them. The CDR3 covers 12 residues. Germline V lookup: CDR1 WSHSY, CDR2 SAAADI.

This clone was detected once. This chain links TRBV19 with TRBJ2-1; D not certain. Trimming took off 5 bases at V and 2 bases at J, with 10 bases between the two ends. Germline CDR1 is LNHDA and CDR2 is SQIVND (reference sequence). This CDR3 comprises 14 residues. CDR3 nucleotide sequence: TGTGCCAGTAGTCAAACGGGCACCTACAATGAGCAGTTCTTC. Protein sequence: CASSQTGTYNEQFF.

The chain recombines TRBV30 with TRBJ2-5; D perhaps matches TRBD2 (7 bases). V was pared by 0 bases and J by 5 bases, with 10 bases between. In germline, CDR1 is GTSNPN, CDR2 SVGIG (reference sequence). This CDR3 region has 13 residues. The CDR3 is CAWSVGGLETQYF. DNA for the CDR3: TGTGCCTGGAGTGTCGGGGGGCTGGAGACCCAGTACTTC.